The 28 T cell receptor beta chains listed next were all sequenced from one sample in a study of blood T cell repertoires in COVID-19. Sequenced by immunoSEQ multiplex PCR; TCRdb stores in-frame clones only, minus some. The table shows tens of thousands of clones, with 85% to 95% occurring only once. Sequencing input: peripheral blood. Source of these receptors: a human donor in a cohort sampled during active COVID-19.

V usage is TRBV21-1 and J usage is TRBJ1-1; the DNA was not compared with TRBD1, the D call given in the table. TRBV21-1 represents a pseudogene. This CDR3 is 20 amino acids long. The CDR3 DNA follows: TGTGCCAGCAGCAAAGTGTGGACAGTGAGTTGGGATCTTTGGGACACTGAAGCTTTCTTT. Translated: CASSKVWTVSWDLWDTEAFF.

V is TRBV5-8 and J is TRBJ1-5; D call uncertain. Germline V gene lookup returns CDR1 SGHTS and CDR2 YDEGEE. Trimming shortened V by 1 base and J by 4 bases, and 12 bases separated the two germline ends. The CDR3 totals 15 residues. Here the CDR3 reads CASSLIPSANQPQHF. The CDR3 DNA sequence: TGTGCCAGCAGCTTGATCCCCAGCGCTAATCAGCCCCAGCATTTT.

This rearrangement joins TRBV28 to TRBJ2-7; maybe TRBD2 (5 bases). V was shortened by 3 bases and J by 4 bases, with 13 bases between the two germline ends. Germline CDR1 MDHEN, CDR2 SYDVKM. This CDR3 region has 14 residues. CDR3 in amino acids: CASSFSGIGYEQYF. As DNA, the CDR3 is TGTGCCAGCAGTTTCTCGGGGATTGGATACGAGCAGTACTTC.

This sequence joins TRBV7-9 and TRBJ1-1; D not resolved. CDR1 and CDR2 (germline): SEHNR, FQNEAQ (reference sequence). This CDR3 comprises 13 residues. Trimming pared 5 bases from V and 8 bases from J, leaving 15 bases between. The CDR3 here is CASSRSGWSEAFF. The DNA for the CDR3 is TGTGCCAGCAGCCGATCGGGGTGGTCCGAAGCTTTCTTT.

This chain uses TRBV9 with TRBJ2-2, with 8 bases lining up with TRBD2. Germline lookup yields CDR1 SGDLS and CDR2 YYNGEE. The CDR3 has 17 residues. The V segment lost 5 bases and the J segment 5 bases; nucleotides outside the gene matches: 14. The CDR3 DNA sequence: TGTGCCAGCAGTGAGCCATTAGCGGGAATAGGAACCGGGGAGCTGTTTTTT. This gives the protein CASSEPLAGIGTGELFF.

This sequence joins TRBV5-1 and TRBJ2-5, with D perhaps TRBD1 or TRBD2 (5 bases each). This CDR3 contains 15 residues. Germline V CDR1 and CDR2: SGHRS, YFSETQ. Trimming left V 4 bases short and J 4 bases short, with 17 bases between. The CDR3 sequence is CASSVGVSRGETQYF. CDR3 DNA: TGCGCCAGCAGCGTGGGAGTCTCAAGGGGAGAGACCCAGTACTTC.

The gene calls are TRBV9 and TRBJ1-1; tentative D call: TRBD1 (5 bases). The CDR3 spans 16 residues. Germline V gene data show CDR1 as SGDLS and CDR2 as YYNGEE. V lost 4 bases to trimming and J lost 5 bases, with 21 bases between them. CDR3 region: CASSPQPAGVGTEAFF. The CDR3 DNA reads TGTGCCAGCAGCCCACAGCCTGCGGGGGTCGGAACTGAAGCTTTCTTT.

The genes are TRBV5-1 and TRBJ2-1; possibly TRBD2 for D (5 bases). V shed 1 base and J shed 1 base, with 9 bases lying between them. This CDR3 region has 15 residues. Germline V gene data show CDR1 as SGHRS and CDR2 as YFSETQ. This CDR3 is CASSLTRESYNEQFF. DNA for the CDR3: TGCGCCAGCAGCTTGACGAGGGAATCCTACAATGAGCAGTTCTTC.

This clone was seen a handful of times. CDR3 sequence: CASSLPAGEGYTF. In nucleotides, the CDR3 is TGTGCCAGCAGTTTACCTGCAGGGGAAGGCTACACCTTC. V and J are TRBV27 and TRBJ1-2, with D tentatively TRBD1 (6 bases). The germline V gene encodes CDR1 MNHEY and CDR2 SMNVEV (reference sequence). The CDR3 runs 13 residues. V was clipped by 2 bases and J by 8 bases, with 12 bases between them.

This chain connects TRBV24-1 to TRBJ2-5; D is uncertain. From germline, CDR1 is KGHDR and CDR2 SFDVKD. V was shortened by 4 bases and J by 2 bases, with 13 bases between the two germline ends. This CDR3 has 15 residues. CDR3 sequence: CATSDPGVAQETQYF. CDR3 in DNA: TGTGCCACCAGTGACCCCGGAGTGGCTCAAGAGACCCAGTACTTC.

This clone was seen a single time. The chain has TRBV12-3 or TRBV12-4 and TRBJ1-1; the match to TRBD1 covers 10 bases. There are 12 residues in the CDR3. The trim removed 6 bases at V and 7 bases at J, leaving 2 bases unmatched. The CDR3 region is CASRTGGDEAFF. In DNA, the CDR3 is TGTGCCAGCAGGACAGGGGGCGATGAAGCTTTCTTT.

This chain uses TRBV10-3 with TRBJ2-1, with D perhaps TRBD2 (6 bases). Per germline, CDR1 ENHRY and CDR2 SYGVKD. The CDR3 consists of 15 residues. V gave up 6 bases and J gave up 1 base, with 13 bases separating them. CDR3 region: CAIRDSLASYNEQFF. DNA for the CDR3: TGTGCCATCAGGGATAGCCTAGCGTCCTACAATGAGCAGTTCTTC.

The gene calls are TRBV9 and TRBJ2-1; 7 bases match TRBD1. The germline V gene has CDR1 SGDLS and CDR2 YYNGEE. The CDR3 sequence is 13 residues long. V dropped 3 bases and J dropped 10; count of bases not matched to a gene: 7. The CDR3 spells CASSDTGVGEQFF. CDR3 DNA sequence: TGTGCCAGCAGCGATACAGGGGTGGGGGAGCAGTTCTTC.

This chain joins TRBV7-2 and TRBJ2-1; possible D gene TRBD1, 5 bases. CDR3 length: 13 amino acids. Germline CDR1 and CDR2: SGHTA and FQGNSA. Trimming removed 2 bases at V and 6 bases at J, with 8 bases between. This chain's CDR3 is CASSLSGRNEQFF. The DNA of the CDR3 is TGTGCCAGCAGCTTATCAGGGCGCAATGAGCAGTTCTTC.

V and J are TRBV28 and TRBJ2-7; possibly TRBD2 for D (6 bases). The CDR3 is 14 amino acids. Germline CDR1 MDHEN, CDR2 SYDVKM. The V and J ends lost 8 bases and 3 bases respectively, with 17 bases between them. This CDR3 is CASGPGLYVYEQYF. CDR3 sequence (DNA): TGTGCCAGCGGACCGGGACTCTACGTCTACGAGCAGTACTTC.

V gene TRBV7-9 combines with J gene TRBJ2-5; TRBD2 is a possible D gene (5 bases). CDR1 SEHNR and CDR2 FQNEAQ come from the germline V gene (reference sequence). CDR3 length: 15 residues. V was pared by 6 bases and J by 3 bases, with 17 bases between. This CDR3 is CASRPQVSGKETQYF. As DNA, the CDR3 is TGTGCCAGCAGGCCTCAGGTGTCGGGAAAAGAGACCCAGTACTTC.

The V and J genes are TRBV19 and TRBJ2-3; 9 positions agree with TRBD1. CDR3 length equals 14 residues. With 7 bases clipped from V and 0 bases from J, the junction kept 2 bases outside the gene matches. CDR1 LNHDA and CDR2 SQIVND come from the germline V gene (reference sequence). For the CDR3, the DNA is TGTGCCAGTAATGACAGGGGGAGCACAGATACGCAGTATTTT. This gives the protein CASNDRGSTDTQYF.

The chain couples TRBV14 to TRBJ2-1; weak D call: TRBD2 (5 bases). Germline V lookup: CDR1 SGHDN, CDR2 FVKESK. V was trimmed by 6 bases and J by 9 bases, leaving 18 bases between them. The CDR3 spans 14 residues. CDR3 loop: CASRPGTSLGEQFF. Written as DNA, the CDR3 is TGTGCCAGCAGACCGGGAACCTCACTGGGTGAGCAGTTCTTC.

This chain uses TRBV5-1 with TRBJ2-7, with a tentative D call TRBD1 (5 bases). CDR3 length: 13 residues. The ends were cut back, 4 bases at V and 1 base at J, with 9 bases in the middle. Germline-derived CDR1 and CDR2 are SGHRS and YFSETQ. The CDR3 is CASSERQSYEQYF. The CDR3 DNA follows: TGCGCCAGCAGCGAACGACAGTCCTACGAGCAGTACTTC.

The chain combines TRBV4-3 with TRBJ1-2; no clear D gene. Trimming removed 5 bases at V and 3 bases at J, with 7 bases between. The germline gives CDR1 LGHNA, CDR2 YSLEER. This CDR3 has 12 amino acids. CDR3 loop: CASSNFDYGYTF. Written as DNA, the CDR3 is TGCGCCAGCAGCAATTTCGACTATGGCTACACCTTC.

The V gene is TRBV6-2 or TRBV6-3, the J gene TRBJ2-5; TRBD2 matches 11 bases. CDR3 length: 15 residues. Looked up from germline, CDR1 is MNHEY and CDR2 is SVGEGT. The trim removed 0 bases at V and 7 bases at J, leaving 4 bases unmatched. CDR3 sequence (DNA): TGTGCCAGCAGTTACTCGACTAGCGGGGTTGTGACCCAGTACTTC. Encoded protein: CASSYSTSGVVTQYF.

This clone has a single count. The chain recombines TRBV7-9 with TRBJ2-7; the D gene is possibly TRBD1 (7 bases). V was trimmed by 2 bases and J by 4 bases, leaving 12 bases between them. CDR3 size: 14 residues. The germline gives CDR1 SEHNR, CDR2 FQNEAQ (reference sequence). Written as DNA, the CDR3 is TGTGCCAGCAGCTTACAGGGGGGTCCATACGAGCAGTACTTC. This translates into CASSLQGGPYEQYF.

The V and J genes are TRBV11-2 and TRBJ2-5; TRBD2 matches 8 bases. V shed 5 bases, J shed 7 bases, and the junction held 9 bases outside the gene matches. This CDR3 contains 14 residues. Germline CDR1 and CDR2: SGHAT and FQNNGV. The CDR3 reads CASSATGGKGTQYF. CDR3 DNA sequence: TGTGCCAGCAGCGCCACGGGGGGGAAGGGGACCCAGTACTTC.

J is TRBJ1-3 and V is TRBV19; 8 bases line up with TRBD1. Trimming cost V 3 bases and J 1 base; bases outside gene matches: 8. The germline V gene encodes CDR1 LNHDA and CDR2 SQIVND (reference sequence). This CDR3 has 17 residues. The CDR3 sequence is CASSIGQGFFSGNTIYF. CDR3 sequence (DNA): TGTGCCAGTAGTATCGGACAGGGTTTCTTTTCTGGAAACACCATATATTTT.

The chain employs TRBV5-1 and TRBJ2-7; TRBD2 matches at 7 bases. Losses at the gene ends were 2 bases for V and 6 bases for J; bases not matched to a gene: 2. Germline CDR1 SGHRS, CDR2 YFSETQ. This CDR3 is 12 amino acids long. The CDR3 protein is CASSLAGLEQYF. CDR3 nucleotides: TGCGCCAGCAGCTTAGCGGGACTCGAGCAGTACTTC.

The V and J genes are TRBV9 and TRBJ1-1; 9 nucleotides line up with TRBD1. Losses at the gene ends were 4 bases for V and 3 bases for J; bases not matched to a gene: 7. CDR3 length equals 15 residues. Germline V CDR1 and CDR2: SGDLS, YYNGEE. CDR3 sequence: CASSQGQGWDTEAFF. The CDR3 nucleotides read TGTGCCAGCAGCCAAGGACAGGGGTGGGACACTGAAGCTTTCTTT.

The chain has TRBV6-5 and TRBJ2-2, with 12 positions matching TRBD1. Germline CDR1 reads MNHEY; CDR2 reads SVGAGI. Trimming cost V 4 bases and J 6 bases; bases outside gene matches: 3. The CDR3 extends over 15 amino acids. The CDR3 loop reads CASSWDRGHSGELFF. The CDR3 DNA reads as TGTGCCAGCAGTTGGGACAGGGGGCATTCCGGGGAGCTGTTTTTT.

The rearrangement joins TRBV15 to TRBJ2-5; D possibly corresponds to TRBD1 (5 bases). The CDR3 has 14 residues. V shed 0 bases and J shed 2 bases, with 7 bases lying between them. Per the germline V gene, CDR1 is LNHNV and CDR2 is YYDKDF (reference sequence). CDR3 sequence reads: CATSRDRVQETQYF. DNA for the CDR3: TGTGCCACCAGCAGAGACAGGGTTCAAGAGACCCAGTACTTC. Drawing the rest from reference TRBV15 and TRBJ2-5, the complete variable domain is DAMVIQNPRYQVTQFGKPVTLSCSQTLNHNVMYWYQQKSSQAPKLLFHYYDKDFNNEADTPDNFQSRRPNTSFCFLDIRSPGLGDTAMYLCATSRDRVQETQYFGPGTRLLVL.